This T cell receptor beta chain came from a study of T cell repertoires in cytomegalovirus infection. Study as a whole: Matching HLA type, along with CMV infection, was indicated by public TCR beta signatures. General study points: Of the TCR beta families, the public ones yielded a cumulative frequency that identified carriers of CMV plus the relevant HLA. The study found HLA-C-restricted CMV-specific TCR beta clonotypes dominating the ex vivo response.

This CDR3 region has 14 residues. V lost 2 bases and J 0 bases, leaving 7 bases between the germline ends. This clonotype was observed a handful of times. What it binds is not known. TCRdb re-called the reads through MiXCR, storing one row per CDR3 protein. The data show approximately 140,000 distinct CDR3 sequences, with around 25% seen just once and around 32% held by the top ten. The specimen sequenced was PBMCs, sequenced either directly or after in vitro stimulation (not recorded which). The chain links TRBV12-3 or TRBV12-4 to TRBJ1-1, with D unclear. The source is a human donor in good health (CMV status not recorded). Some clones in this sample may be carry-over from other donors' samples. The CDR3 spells CASSLSGVNTEAFF. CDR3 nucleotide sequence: TGTGCCAGCAGTTTATCCGGGGTGAACACTGAAGCTTTCTTT.